This T cell receptor (beta chain) derives from a study of OX40 agonist ivuxolimab in advanced cancers. Study in general: Patient treatment consisted of intravenous ivuxolimab administration every 2 weeks at 0.01 to 10 mg/kg.

The assay was immunoSEQ multiplex PCR, and TCRdb's table has in-frame clones only and misses some. The table includes 68,000 or so clones, around nine tenths detected once. CDR1 is SGHNT and CDR2 is YENEEA in the germline V gene. Trimming left V 5 bases short and J 3 bases short, with 11 bases between. This CDR3 spans 13 amino acids. Sequenced here: CD4+ or CD8+ T cells sorted from blood, sampled in a trial of the OX40 agonist ivuxolimab. This clonotype originated in an adult with an advanced solid tumor such as melanoma, head and neck, liver or kidney cancer. The chain is built from TRBV11-3 and TRBJ2-7; D is perhaps TRBD1 or TRBD2 (5 bases each). CDR3 nucleotides: TGTGCCAGCAGCACCGGGACGTACTACGAGCAGTACTTC. Translating gives CASSTGTYYEQYF.